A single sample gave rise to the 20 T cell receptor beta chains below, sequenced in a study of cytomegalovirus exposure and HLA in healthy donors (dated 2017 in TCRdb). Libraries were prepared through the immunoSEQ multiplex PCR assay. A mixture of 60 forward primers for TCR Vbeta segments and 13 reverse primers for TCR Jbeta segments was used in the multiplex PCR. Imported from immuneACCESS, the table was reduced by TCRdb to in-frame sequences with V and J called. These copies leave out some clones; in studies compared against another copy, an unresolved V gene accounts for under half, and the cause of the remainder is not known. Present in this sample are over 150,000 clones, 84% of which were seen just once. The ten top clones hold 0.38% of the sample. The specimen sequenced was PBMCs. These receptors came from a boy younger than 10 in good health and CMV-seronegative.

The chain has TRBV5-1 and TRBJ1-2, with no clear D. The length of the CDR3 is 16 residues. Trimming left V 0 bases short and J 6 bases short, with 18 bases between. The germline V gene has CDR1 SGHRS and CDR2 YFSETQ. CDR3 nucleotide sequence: TGCGCCAGCAGCTTGGGGGGAGCGCCCACCACCGATGGCTACACCTTC. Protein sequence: CASSLGGAPTTDGYTF.

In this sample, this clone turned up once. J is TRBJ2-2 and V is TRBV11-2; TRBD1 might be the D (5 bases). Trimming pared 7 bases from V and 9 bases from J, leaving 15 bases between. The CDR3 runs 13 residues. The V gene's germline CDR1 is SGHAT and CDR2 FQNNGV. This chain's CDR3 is CASTPTRQRELFF. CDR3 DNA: TGTGCCAGCACCCCCACGAGACAGAGGGAGCTGTTTTTT.

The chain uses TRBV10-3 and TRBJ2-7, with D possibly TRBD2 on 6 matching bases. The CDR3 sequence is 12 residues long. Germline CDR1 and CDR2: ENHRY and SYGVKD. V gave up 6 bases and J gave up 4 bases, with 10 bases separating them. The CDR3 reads CAIRRGGYEQYF. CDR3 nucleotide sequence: TGTGCCATCAGGCGGGGTGGGTACGAGCAGTACTTC.

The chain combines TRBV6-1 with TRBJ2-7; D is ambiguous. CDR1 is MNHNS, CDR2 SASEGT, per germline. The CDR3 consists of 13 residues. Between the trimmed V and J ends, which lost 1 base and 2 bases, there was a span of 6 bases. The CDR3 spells CASSEDTTYEQYF. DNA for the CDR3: TGTGCCAGCAGTGAAGACACTACCTACGAGCAGTACTTC.

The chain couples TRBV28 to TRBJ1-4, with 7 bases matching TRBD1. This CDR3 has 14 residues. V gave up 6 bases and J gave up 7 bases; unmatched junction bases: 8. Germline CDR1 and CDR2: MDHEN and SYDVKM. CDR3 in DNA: TGTGCCAGCAGGTACACAGGGGTAGGTGAAAAACTGTTTTTT. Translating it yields CASRYTGVGEKLFF.

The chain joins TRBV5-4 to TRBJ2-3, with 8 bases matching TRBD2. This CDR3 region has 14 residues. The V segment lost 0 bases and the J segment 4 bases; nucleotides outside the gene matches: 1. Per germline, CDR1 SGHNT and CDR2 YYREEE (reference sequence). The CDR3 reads CASSLEAGADTQYF. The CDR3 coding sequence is TGTGCCAGCAGCTTGGAAGCGGGAGCAGATACGCAGTATTTT.

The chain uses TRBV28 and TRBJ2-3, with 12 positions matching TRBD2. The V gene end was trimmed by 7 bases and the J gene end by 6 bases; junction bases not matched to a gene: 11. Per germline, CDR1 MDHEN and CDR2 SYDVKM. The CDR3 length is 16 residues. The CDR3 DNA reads TGTGCCAGCACCCTGACTAGCGGGAGATCGGGGGATACGCAGTATTTT. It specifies CASTLTSGRSGDTQYF.

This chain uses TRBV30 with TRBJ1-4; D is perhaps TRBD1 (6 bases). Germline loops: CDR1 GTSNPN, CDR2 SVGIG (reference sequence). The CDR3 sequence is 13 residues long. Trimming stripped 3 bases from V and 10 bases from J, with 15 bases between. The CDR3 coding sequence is TGTGCCTGGAGGGACAGCCCCTTCGGAAAACTGTTTTTT. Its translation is CAWRDSPFGKLFF.

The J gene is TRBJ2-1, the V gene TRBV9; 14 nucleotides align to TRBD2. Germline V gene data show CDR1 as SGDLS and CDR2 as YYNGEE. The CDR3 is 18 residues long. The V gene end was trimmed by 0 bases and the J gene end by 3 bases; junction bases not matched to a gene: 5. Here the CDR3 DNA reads TGTGCCAGCAGCGTAGCTCCCGGGACTAGCGGGAGCTACAATGAGCAGTTCTTC. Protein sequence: CASSVAPGTSGSYNEQFF.

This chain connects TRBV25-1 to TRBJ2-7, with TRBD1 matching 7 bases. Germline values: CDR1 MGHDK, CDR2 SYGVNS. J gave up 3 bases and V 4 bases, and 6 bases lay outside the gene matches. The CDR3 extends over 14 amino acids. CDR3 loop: CASSGPAGGYEQYF. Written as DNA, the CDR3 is TGTGCCAGCAGTGGTCCGGCAGGGGGCTACGAGCAGTACTTC.

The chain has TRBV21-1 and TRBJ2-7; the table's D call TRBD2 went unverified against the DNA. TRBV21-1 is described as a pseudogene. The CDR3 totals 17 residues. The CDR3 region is CASSKSKAGEVPYEQYF. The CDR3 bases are TGTGCCAGCAGCAAATCCAAGGCGGGAGAGGTCCCCTACGAGCAGTACTTC.

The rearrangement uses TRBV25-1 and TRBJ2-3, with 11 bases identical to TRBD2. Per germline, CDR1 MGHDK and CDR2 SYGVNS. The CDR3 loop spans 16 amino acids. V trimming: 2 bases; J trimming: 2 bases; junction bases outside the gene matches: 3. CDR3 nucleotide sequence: TGTGCCAGCAGTGAAGTACTAGCGGGAGTCACAGATACGCAGTATTTT. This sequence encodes CASSEVLAGVTDTQYF.

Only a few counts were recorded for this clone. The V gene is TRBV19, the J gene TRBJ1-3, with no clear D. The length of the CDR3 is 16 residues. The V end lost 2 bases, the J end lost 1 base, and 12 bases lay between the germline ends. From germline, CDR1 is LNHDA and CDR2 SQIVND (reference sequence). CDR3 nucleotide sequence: TGTGCCAGTAGTATATTGGTCCCGAGATCTGGAAACACCATATATTTT. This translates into CASSILVPRSGNTIYF.

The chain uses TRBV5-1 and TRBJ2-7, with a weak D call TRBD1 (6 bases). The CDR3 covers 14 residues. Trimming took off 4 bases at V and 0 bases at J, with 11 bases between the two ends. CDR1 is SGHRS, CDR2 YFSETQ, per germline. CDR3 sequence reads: CASSPGQPSYEQYF. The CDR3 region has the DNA TGCGCCAGCAGCCCAGGACAGCCCTCCTACGAGCAGTACTTC. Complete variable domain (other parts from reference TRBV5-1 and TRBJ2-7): KAGVTQTPRYLIKTRGQQVTLSCSPISGHRSVSWYQQTPGQGLQFLFEYFSETQRNKGNFPGRFSGRQFSNSRSEMNVSTLELGDSALYLCASSPGQPSYEQYFGPGTRLTVT.

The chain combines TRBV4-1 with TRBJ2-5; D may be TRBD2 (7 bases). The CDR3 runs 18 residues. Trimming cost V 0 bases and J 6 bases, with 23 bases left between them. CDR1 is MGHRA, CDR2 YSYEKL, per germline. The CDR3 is CASSQEGAQGGTLKTQYF. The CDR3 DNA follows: TGCGCCAGCAGCCAAGAAGGCGCACAGGGAGGGACATTAAAGACCCAGTACTTC.

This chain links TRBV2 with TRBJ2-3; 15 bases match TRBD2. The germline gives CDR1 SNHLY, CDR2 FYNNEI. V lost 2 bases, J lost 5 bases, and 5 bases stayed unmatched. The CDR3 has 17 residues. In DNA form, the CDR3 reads TGTGCCAGCAGTGAAACCAGGACTAGCGGGAGGGGAGATACGCAGTATTTT. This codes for CASSETRTSGRGDTQYF.

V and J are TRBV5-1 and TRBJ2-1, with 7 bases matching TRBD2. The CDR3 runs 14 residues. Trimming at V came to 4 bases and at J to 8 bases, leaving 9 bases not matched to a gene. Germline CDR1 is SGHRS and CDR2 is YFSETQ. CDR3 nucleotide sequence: TGCGCCAGCAGCGTCCGTCGGGGGGAGGATGAGCAGTTCTTC. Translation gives CASSVRRGEDEQFF.

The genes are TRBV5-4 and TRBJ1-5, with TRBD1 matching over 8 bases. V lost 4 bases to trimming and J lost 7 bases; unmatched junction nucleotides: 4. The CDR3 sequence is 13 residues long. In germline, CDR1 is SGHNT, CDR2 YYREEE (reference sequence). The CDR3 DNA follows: TGTGCCAGCAGCGCGGGACAGGCCCAGCCCCAGCATTTT. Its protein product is CASSAGQAQPQHF.

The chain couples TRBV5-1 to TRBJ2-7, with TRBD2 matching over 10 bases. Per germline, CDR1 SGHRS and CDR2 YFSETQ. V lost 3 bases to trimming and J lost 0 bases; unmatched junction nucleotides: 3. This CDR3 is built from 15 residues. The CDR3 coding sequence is TGCGCCAGCAGCTACGGGACTAGCGTCTCCTACGAGCAGTACTTC. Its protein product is CASSYGTSVSYEQYF. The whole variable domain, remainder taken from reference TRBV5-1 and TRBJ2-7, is KAGVTQTPRYLIKTRGQQVTLSCSPISGHRSVSWYQQTPGQGLQFLFEYFSETQRNKGNFPGRFSGRQFSNSRSEMNVSTLELGDSALYLCASSYGTSVSYEQYFGPGTRLTVT.

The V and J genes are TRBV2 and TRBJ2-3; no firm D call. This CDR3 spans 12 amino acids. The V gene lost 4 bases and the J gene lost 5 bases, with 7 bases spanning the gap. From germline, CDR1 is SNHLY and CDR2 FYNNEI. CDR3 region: CASSGSRDTQYF. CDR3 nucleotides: TGTGCCAGCAGTGGTTCTCGAGATACGCAGTATTTT.